The 6 T cell receptor beta chains in this list originate from one sample, sequenced in a study of CD8+CD57+ T cells in acquired aplastic anemia. Investigators profiled TCR beta VDJ and CDR3 from genomic DNA template. MiXCR, run by TCRdb on the reads, gives a single entry per CDR3 protein. This sample yields under 200,000 distinct CDR3 sequences, of which less than 50% are seen a single time; 1.8% belongs to the top ten. Previously, flow cytometry had revealed CD8+CD57+ cell expansion in the patients chosen for sequencing. Sequenced sample: sorted CD4+, CD8+, or CD8+CD57+ T cells (not recorded which) from PBMCs. These receptors all stem from a human donor with aplastic anemia.

The chain employs TRBV6-5 and TRBJ2-7; 8 nucleotides align to TRBD2. V lost 0 bases, J lost 4 bases, and 5 bases stayed unmatched. CDR3 size: 15 residues. Germline V gene sequence: CDR1 MNHEY, CDR2 SVGAGI. The CDR3, as DNA: TGTGCCAGCAGTTACTCGGGTAGCGGGGTATACGAGCAGTACTTC. Protein product: CASSYSGSGVYEQYF.

V and J are TRBV10-3 and TRBJ1-1; D unclear. CDR1 and CDR2 from the germline V gene are ENHRY and SYGVKD. The CDR3 sequence is 12 residues long. V lost 9 bases to trimming and J lost 1 base, with 9 bases between them. In DNA, the CDR3 is TGTGCCATTCGGGGAGGGAACACTGAAGCTTTCTTT. Translation: CAIRGGNTEAFF.

The rearrangement uses TRBV15 and TRBJ2-7; D is perhaps TRBD1 or TRBD2 (5 bases each). The V end lost 3 bases, the J end lost 3 bases, and 15 bases lay between the germline ends. Germline CDR1 and CDR2: LNHNV and YYDKDF (reference sequence). This CDR3 has 15 amino acids. CDR3 nucleotides: TGTGCCACCAGCAGTCCCCGGGACCGTTACTACGAGCAGTACTTC. It is translated as CATSSPRDRYYEQYF.

This clonotype has a count of ten or more. The gene calls are TRBV7-3 and TRBJ2-2, with unresolved D. The CDR3 has 13 residues. V was pared by 1 base and J by 7 bases, with 7 bases between. Germline CDR1 is SGHTA and CDR2 is FQGTGA. CDR3 sequence reads: CASSLILGGELFF. As DNA, the CDR3 is TGTGCCAGCAGCTTAATTTTGGGCGGGGAGCTGTTTTTT.

The chain uses TRBV12-3 or TRBV12-4 and TRBJ2-5; 12 bases fit TRBD2. The ends lost 3 bases at V and 5 bases at J; junction bases unmatched: 7. This CDR3 has 16 residues. CDR3 region: CASSLTSGSRGETQYF. CDR3 nucleotides: TGTGCCAGCAGTTTGACTAGCGGGAGCAGAGGGGAGACCCAGTACTTC.

At least ten counts were recorded for this clonotype. V and J are TRBV6-2 or TRBV6-3 and TRBJ1-1; D unclear. This CDR3 spans 13 amino acids. V lost 8 bases and J lost 1, with 11 bases in between. Germline-derived CDR1 and CDR2 are MNHEY and SVGEGT. CDR3 coding DNA: TGTGCCAGCGGACGGCCCCCGAACACTGAAGCTTTCTTT. The encoded protein is CASGRPPNTEAFF.